A selection of T cell receptor beta chains follows, all from one sample in a study of cytomegalovirus exposure and HLA in healthy donors. Profiling relied on immunoSEQ multiplex PCR, and the TCRdb table lists in-frame clones only, not all of them. The data show fewer than 100,000 clones, 65% to 80% seen once. The sample consisted of PBMCs. All receptors come from a man in his 60s in good health and CMV-seropositive. Each CDR3 is given without its conserved first and last residue.

J gene: TRBJ2-7; V gene: TRBV4-1; CDR3 protein: ASSQDNRGRGEQY
J gene: TRBJ2-5; V gene: TRBV5-1; CDR3 protein: ASNLIGAGGGGGDKETQY
J gene: TRBJ1-4; V gene: TRBV5-4; CDR3 protein: ASSSRTGPEKLF
J gene: TRBJ1-3; V gene: TRBV5-4; CDR3 protein: ASSPDSDGNTIY
J gene: TRBJ2-7; V gene: TRBV7-6; CDR3 protein: ASSLGRGQTYEQY
J gene: TRBJ2-7; V gene: TRBV2; CDR3 protein: ASSDPLTGDSYEQY
J gene: TRBJ1-1; V gene: TRBV4-1; CDR3 protein: ASSQGPGNTEAF
J gene: TRBJ2-5; V gene: TRBV28; CDR3 protein: ASSPGGYQETQY
J gene: TRBJ2-4; V gene: TRBV25-1; CDR3 protein: ASSDRTGGKNIQY
J gene: TRBJ1-2; V gene: TRBV19; CDR3 protein: ASSIKGVYDGYT
J gene: TRBJ2-4; V gene: TRBV27; CDR3 protein: ASRHSGTLAKNIQY
J gene: TRBJ1-5; V gene: TRBV2; CDR3 protein: ASSEGTLGNQPQH
J gene: TRBJ1-6; V gene: TRBV6-1; CDR3 protein: ASSEQLTKNSPLH
J gene: TRBJ1-6; V gene: TRBV19; CDR3 protein: ASSSGTSNSPLH
J gene: TRBJ1-5; V gene: TRBV4-1; CDR3 protein: ASSPLQGYNQPQH
J gene: TRBJ1-3; V gene: TRBV30; CDR3 protein: AWSGGEWSGNTIY
J gene: TRBJ2-1; V gene: TRBV5-1; CDR3 protein: ASGWADSYNEQF
J gene: TRBJ2-2; V gene: TRBV14; CDR3 protein: ASSHRGQGNTGELF
J gene: TRBJ2-2; V gene: TRBV28; CDR3 protein: ASTIQGSGELF
J gene: TRBJ2-7; V gene: TRBV10-3; CDR3 protein: APSGADEQY
J gene: TRBJ2-7; V gene: TRBV7-2; CDR3 protein: ASSARRQGTGSYEQY
J gene: TRBJ2-7; V gene: TRBV4-2; CDR3 protein: ASSQPGQGAYEQY